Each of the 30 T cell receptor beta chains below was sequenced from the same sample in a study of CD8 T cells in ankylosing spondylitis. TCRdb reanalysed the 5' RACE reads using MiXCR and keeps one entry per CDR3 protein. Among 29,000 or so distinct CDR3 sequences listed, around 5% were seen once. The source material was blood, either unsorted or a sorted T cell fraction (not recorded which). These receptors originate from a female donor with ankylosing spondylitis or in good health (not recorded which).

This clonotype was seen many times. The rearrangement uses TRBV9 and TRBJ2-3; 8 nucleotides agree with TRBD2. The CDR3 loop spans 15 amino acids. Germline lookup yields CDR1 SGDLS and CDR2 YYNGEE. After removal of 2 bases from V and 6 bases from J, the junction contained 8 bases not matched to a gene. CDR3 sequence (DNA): TGTGCCAGCAGCGTTGATAGCGGGGTTCGGGATACGCAGTATTTT. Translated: CASSVDSGVRDTQYF.

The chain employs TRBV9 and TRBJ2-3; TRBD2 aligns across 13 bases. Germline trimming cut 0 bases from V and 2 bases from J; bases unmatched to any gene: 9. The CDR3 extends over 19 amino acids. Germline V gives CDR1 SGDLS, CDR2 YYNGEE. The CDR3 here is CASSVGGAGTSGNTDTQYF. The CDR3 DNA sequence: TGTGCCAGCAGCGTAGGCGGGGCGGGGACTAGCGGGAACACAGATACGCAGTATTTT.

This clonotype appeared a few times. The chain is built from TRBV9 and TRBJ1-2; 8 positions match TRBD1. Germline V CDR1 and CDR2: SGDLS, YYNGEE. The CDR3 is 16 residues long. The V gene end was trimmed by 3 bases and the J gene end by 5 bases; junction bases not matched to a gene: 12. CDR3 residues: CASSALDRDRRYGYTF. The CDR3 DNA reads TGTGCCAGCAGCGCCTTAGACAGGGACAGGCGATATGGCTACACCTTC.

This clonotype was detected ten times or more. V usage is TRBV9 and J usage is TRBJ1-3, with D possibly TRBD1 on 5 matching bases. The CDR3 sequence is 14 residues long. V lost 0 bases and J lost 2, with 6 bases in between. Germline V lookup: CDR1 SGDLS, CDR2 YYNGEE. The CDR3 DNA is TGTGCCAGCAGCGTAGAGACAGCTGGAAACACCATATATTTT. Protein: CASSVETAGNTIYF.

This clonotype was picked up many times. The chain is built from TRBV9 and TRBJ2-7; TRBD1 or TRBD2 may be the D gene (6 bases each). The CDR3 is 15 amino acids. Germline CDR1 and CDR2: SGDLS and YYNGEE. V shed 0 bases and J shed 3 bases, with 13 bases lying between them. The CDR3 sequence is CASSVAGGHDYEQYF. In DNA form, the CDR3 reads TGTGCCAGCAGCGTAGCCGGGGGACACGACTACGAGCAGTACTTC.

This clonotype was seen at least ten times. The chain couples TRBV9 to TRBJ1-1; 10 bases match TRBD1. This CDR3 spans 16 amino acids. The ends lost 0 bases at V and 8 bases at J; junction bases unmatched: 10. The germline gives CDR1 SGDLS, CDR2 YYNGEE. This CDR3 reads CASSVVGTGARSEAFF. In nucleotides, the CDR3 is TGTGCCAGCAGCGTAGTTGGGACAGGGGCCCGGAGCGAAGCTTTCTTT.

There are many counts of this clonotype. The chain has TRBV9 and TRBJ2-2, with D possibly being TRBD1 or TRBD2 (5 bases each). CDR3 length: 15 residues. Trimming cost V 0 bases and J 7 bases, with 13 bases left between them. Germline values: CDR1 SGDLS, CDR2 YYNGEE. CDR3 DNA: TGTGCCAGCAGCGTAGCCTCCCTGGGGGTCGGGGAGCTGTTTTTT. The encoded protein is CASSVASLGVGELFF.

In nucleotides, the CDR3 is TGTGCCAGCAGCCAAGGACTAGCGGGAAACACCGGGGAGCTGTTTTTT. It specifies CASSQGLAGNTGELFF. The rearrangement joins TRBV9 to TRBJ2-2, with 12 nucleotides matching TRBD2. The CDR3 covers 16 residues. V gave up 4 bases and J gave up 2 bases; unmatched junction bases: 3. Germline V gene data show CDR1 as SGDLS and CDR2 as YYNGEE.

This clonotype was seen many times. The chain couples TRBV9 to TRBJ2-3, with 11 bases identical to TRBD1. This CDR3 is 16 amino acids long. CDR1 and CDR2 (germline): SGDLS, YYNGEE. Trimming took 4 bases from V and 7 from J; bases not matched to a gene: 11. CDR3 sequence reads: CASSSRTGGNRNTQYF. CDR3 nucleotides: TGTGCCAGCAGCTCGCGGACAGGGGGCAATAGAAATACGCAGTATTTT.

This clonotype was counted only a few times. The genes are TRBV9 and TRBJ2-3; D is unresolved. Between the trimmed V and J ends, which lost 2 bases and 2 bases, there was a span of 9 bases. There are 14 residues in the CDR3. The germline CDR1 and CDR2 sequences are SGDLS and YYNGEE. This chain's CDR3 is CASSVWRNTDTQYF. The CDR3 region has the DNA TGTGCCAGCAGCGTTTGGCGGAACACAGATACGCAGTATTTT.

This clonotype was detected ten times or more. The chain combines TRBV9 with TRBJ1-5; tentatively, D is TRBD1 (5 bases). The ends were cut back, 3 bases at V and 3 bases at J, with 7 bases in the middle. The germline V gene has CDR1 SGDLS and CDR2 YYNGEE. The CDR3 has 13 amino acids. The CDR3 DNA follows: TGTGCCAGCAGCGGGGGGGTCAATCAGCCCCAGCATTTT. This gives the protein CASSGGVNQPQHF.

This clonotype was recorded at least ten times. The CDR3 DNA reads as TGTGCCAGCAGCAACGGCCCAGGGGGGAATGAGCAGTTCTTC. It specifies CASSNGPGGNEQFF. V usage is TRBV9 and J usage is TRBJ2-1, with D possibly being TRBD1 (7 bases). Germline CDR1 reads SGDLS; CDR2 reads YYNGEE. The CDR3 runs to 14 residues. Trimming took off 4 bases at V and 7 bases at J, with 15 bases between the two ends.

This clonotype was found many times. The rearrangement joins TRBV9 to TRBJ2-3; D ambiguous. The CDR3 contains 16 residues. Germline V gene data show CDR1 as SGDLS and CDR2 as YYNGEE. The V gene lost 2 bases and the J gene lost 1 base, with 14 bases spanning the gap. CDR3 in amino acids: CASSVGYSRRTDTQYF. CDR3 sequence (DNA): TGTGCCAGCAGCGTCGGATACAGCAGACGCACAGATACGCAGTATTTT.

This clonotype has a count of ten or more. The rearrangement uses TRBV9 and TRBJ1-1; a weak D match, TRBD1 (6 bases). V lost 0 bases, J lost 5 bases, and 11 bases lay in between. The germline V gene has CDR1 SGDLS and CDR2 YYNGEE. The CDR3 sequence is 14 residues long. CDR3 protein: CASSVGQVGTEAFF. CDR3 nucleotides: TGTGCCAGCAGCGTAGGACAGGTCGGGACTGAAGCTTTCTTT.

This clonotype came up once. In DNA, the CDR3 is TGTGCCAGCAGCCCTCGCTTGGCGGGAGGAATTTTTAGCTCCTACAATGAGCAGTTCTTC. Translation: CASSPRLAGGIFSSYNEQFF. The chain uses TRBV9 and TRBJ2-1, with TRBD2 matching 8 bases. Germline CDR1 reads SGDLS; CDR2 reads YYNGEE. The CDR3 has 20 residues. With V trimmed by 4 bases and J by 0 bases, 18 bases remained unmatched.

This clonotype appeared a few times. The CDR3: CASSPRGLEGNEQFF. In DNA form, the CDR3 reads TGTGCCAGCAGCCCCAGAGGGCTGGAGGGGAATGAGCAGTTCTTC. The V call is TRBV9, the J call TRBJ2-1, with D perhaps matching TRBD2 (6 bases). CDR1 is SGDLS, CDR2 YYNGEE, per germline. Between the trimmed V and J ends, which lost 4 bases and 7 bases, there was a span of 18 bases. The CDR3 consists of 15 residues.

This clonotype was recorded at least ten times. The CDR3 region has the DNA TGTGCCAGCAGCGTAGGATGGGGGGCCAACGTCCTGACTTTC. Its protein product is CASSVGWGANVLTF. The chain recombines TRBV9 with TRBJ2-6, with D uncertain. Trimming removed 0 bases from V and 4 bases from J, with 5 bases in between. This CDR3 is 14 amino acids long. The germline gives CDR1 SGDLS, CDR2 YYNGEE.

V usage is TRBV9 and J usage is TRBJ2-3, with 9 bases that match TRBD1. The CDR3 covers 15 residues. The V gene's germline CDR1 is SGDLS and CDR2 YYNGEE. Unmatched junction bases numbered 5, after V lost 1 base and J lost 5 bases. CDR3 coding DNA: TGTGCCAGCAGCGTACGGACAGGGGTCCGAGATACGCAGTATTTT. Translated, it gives CASSVRTGVRDTQYF.

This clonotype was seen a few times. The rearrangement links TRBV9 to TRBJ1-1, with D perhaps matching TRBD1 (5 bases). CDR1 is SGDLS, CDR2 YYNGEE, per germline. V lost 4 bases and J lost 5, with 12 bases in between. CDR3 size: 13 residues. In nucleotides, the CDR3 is TGTGCCAGCAGCCCTCAAGACAGAACTGAAGCTTTCTTT. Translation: CASSPQDRTEAFF.

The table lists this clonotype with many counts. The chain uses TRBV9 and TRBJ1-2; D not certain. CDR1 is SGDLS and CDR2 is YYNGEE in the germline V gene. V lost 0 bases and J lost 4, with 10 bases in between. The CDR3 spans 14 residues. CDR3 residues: CASSVGPFPYGYTF. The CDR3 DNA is TGTGCCAGCAGCGTAGGCCCTTTCCCCTATGGCTACACCTTC.

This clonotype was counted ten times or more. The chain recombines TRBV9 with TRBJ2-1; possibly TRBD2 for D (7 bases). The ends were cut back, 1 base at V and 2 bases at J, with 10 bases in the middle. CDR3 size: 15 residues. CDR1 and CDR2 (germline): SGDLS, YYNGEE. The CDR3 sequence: CASSVSGGPYNEQFF. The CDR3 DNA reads TGTGCCAGCAGCGTATCCGGGGGGCCCTACAATGAGCAGTTCTTC.

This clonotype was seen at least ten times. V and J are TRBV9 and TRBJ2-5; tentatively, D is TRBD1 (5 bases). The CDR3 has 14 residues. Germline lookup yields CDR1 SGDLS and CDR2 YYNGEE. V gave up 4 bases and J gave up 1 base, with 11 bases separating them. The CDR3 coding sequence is TGTGCCAGCAGCAAACGGACAAGCCAAGAGACCCAGTACTTC. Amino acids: CASSKRTSQETQYF.

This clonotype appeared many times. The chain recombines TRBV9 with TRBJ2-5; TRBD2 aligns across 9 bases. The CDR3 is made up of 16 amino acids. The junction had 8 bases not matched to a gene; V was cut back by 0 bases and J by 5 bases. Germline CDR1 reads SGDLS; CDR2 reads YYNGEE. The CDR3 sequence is CASSVVSSGGFETQYF. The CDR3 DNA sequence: TGTGCCAGCAGCGTAGTATCGAGCGGGGGGTTCGAGACCCAGTACTTC.

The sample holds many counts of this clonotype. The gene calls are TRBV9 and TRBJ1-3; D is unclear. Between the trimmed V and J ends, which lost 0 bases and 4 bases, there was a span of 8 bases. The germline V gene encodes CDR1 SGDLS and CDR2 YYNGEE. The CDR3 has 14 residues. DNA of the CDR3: TGTGCCAGCAGCGTAGAGGAGGAAGGAAACACCATATATTTT. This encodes CASSVEEEGNTIYF. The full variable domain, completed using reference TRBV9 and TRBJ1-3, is DSGVTQTPKHLITATGQRVTLRCSPRSGDLSVYWYQQSLDQGLQFLIQYYNGEERAKGNILERFSAQQFPDLHSELNLSSLELGDSALYFCASSVEEEGNTIYFGEGSWLTVV.

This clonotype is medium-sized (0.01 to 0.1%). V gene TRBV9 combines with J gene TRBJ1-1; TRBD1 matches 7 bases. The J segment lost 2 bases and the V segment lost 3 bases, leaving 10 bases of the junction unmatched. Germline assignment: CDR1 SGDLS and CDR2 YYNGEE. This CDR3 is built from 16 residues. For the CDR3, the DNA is TGTGCCAGCAGCGAATGGACAGGCGGTGGTAACACTGAAGCTTTCTTT. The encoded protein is CASSEWTGGGNTEAFF.

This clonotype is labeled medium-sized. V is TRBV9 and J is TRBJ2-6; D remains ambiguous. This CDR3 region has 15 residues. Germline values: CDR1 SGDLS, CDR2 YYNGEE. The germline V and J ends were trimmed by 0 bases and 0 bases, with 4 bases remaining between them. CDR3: CASSVDPSGANVLTF. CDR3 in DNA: TGTGCCAGCAGCGTAGATCCCTCTGGGGCCAACGTCCTGACTTTC.

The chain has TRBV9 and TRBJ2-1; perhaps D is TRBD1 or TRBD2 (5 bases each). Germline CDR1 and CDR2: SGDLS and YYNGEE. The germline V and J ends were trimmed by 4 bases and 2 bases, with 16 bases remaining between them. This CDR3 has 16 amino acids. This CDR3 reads CASSPQGRQAYNEQFF. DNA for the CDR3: TGTGCCAGCAGCCCTCAGGGACGCCAAGCCTACAATGAGCAGTTCTTC.

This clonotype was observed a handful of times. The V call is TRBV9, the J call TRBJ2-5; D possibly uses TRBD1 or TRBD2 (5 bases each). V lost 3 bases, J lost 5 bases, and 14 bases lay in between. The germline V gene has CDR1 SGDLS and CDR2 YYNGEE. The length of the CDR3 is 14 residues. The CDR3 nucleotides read TGTGCCAGCAGCGCCACCCACGGGGCTGAGACCCAGTACTTC. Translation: CASSATHGAETQYF.

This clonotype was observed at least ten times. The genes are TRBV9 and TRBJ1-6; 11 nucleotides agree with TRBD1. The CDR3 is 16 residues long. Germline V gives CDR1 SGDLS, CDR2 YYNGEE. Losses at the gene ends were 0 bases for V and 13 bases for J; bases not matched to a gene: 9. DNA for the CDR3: TGTGCCAGCAGCGTAGCCCCGGACAGGGGGCCAAATCCCCTCCACTTT. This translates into CASSVAPDRGPNPLHF.

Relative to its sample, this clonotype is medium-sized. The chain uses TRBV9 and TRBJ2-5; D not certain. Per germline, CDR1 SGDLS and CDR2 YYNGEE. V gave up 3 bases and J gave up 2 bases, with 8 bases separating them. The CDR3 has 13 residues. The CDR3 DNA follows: TGTGCCAGCAGCGCGGACCTTCAAGAGACCCAGTACTTC. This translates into CASSADLQETQYF.